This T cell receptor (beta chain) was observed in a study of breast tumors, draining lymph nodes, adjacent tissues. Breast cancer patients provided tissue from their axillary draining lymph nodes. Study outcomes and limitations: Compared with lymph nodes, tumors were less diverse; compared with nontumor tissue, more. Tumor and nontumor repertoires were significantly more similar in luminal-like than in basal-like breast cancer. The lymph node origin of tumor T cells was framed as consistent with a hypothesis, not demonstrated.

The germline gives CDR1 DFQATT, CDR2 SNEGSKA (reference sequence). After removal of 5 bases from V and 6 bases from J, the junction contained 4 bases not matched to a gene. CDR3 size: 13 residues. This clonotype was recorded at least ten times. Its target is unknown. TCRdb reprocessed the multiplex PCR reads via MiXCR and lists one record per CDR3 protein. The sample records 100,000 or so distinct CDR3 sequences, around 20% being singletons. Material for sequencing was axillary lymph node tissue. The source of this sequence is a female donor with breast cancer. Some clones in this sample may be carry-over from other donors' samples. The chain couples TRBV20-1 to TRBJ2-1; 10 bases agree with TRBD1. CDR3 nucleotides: TGCAGTGCTCCCCGGACAGGGGGCAATGAGCAGTTCTTC. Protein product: CSAPRTGGNEQFF.